These 22 T cell receptor beta chains share one sample of origin, sequenced in a study of cytotoxic CD8 clonotypes in ibrutinib-treated CLL. Using immunoSEQ multiplex PCR, the repertoire was profiled, and TCRdb retains in-frame clones only, with some absent. The sample records 13,000 to 15,000 clones, around 70% being singletons. Here the sequenced sample was PBMCs, taken before ibrutinib treatment. The receptors were sampled from a human donor with chronic lymphocytic leukemia.

The table lists this clone with a few counts. V and J are TRBV30 and TRBJ2-3; 7 nucleotides line up with TRBD2. Germline V gene data show CDR1 as GTSNPN and CDR2 as SVGIG (reference sequence). The J segment lost 4 bases and the V segment lost 3 bases, leaving 1 base of the junction unmatched. The CDR3 is made up of 12 amino acids. The CDR3 loop is CAWRGGSDTQYF. CDR3 DNA: TGTGCCTGGAGGGGAGGGTCAGATACGCAGTATTTT.

This chain links TRBV18 with TRBJ2-7; D is possibly TRBD1 (6 bases). Germline assignment: CDR1 KGHSH and CDR2 LQKENI. Trimming took off 2 bases at V and 0 bases at J, with 11 bases between the two ends. The CDR3 sequence is 15 residues long. The CDR3 nucleotides are TGTGCCAGCTCACCAGGGACACCGACCTCCTACGAGCAGTACTTC. It translates to CASSPGTPTSYEQYF.

The chain is built from TRBV9 and TRBJ2-6, with 7 bases lining up with TRBD1. This CDR3 has 18 residues. Trimming took 4 bases from V and 0 from J; bases not matched to a gene: 10. Germline-derived CDR1 and CDR2 are SGDLS and YYNGEE. CDR3 in amino acids: CASSPRQGFTSGANVLTF. The CDR3 nucleotides read TGTGCCAGCAGCCCCCGACAGGGATTCACCTCTGGGGCCAACGTCCTGACTTTC.

The chain recombines TRBV30 with TRBJ2-5; 8 bases fit TRBD2. The CDR3 totals 17 residues. Germline CDR1 reads GTSNPN; CDR2 reads SVGIG (reference sequence). The ends lost 1 base at V and 2 bases at J; junction bases unmatched: 12. As DNA, the CDR3 is TGTGCCTGGAGTGCCATGGCGGCGGGGGGCCCTCAAGAGACCCAGTACTTC. It codes for CAWSAMAAGGPQETQYF.

This clone has a single count. The genes are TRBV7-2 and TRBJ2-2, with 9 positions matching TRBD2. The CDR3 has 18 residues. Germline values: CDR1 SGHTA, CDR2 FQGNSA. The V gene end was trimmed by 5 bases and the J gene end by 6 bases; junction bases not matched to a gene: 16. This CDR3 reads CASSTQAGGPIGSGELFF. The CDR3 coding sequence is TGTGCCAGCAGCACCCAAGCGGGGGGCCCGATCGGTTCCGGGGAGCTGTTTTTT.

The chain recombines TRBV5-1 with TRBJ2-7, with 9 bases identical to TRBD1. V was clipped by 4 bases and J by 7 bases; unmatched bases: 9. Germline V gene sequence: CDR1 SGHRS, CDR2 YFSETQ. The CDR3 has 14 amino acids. CDR3 bases: TGCGCCAGCAGCCGGACAGGGGAGGTGAGGGAGCAGTACTTC. It codes for CASSRTGEVREQYF.

The chain couples TRBV19 to TRBJ1-1, with no clear D. Trimming shortened V by 9 bases and J by 2 bases, and 16 bases separated the two germline ends. Germline loops: CDR1 LNHDA, CDR2 SQIVND (reference sequence). This CDR3 is built from 14 residues. The CDR3 bases are TGTGCCAGCCGAGTTAGGGCACCCAACACTGAAGCTTTCTTT. Amino acids: CASRVRAPNTEAFF.

This clone was observed a handful of times. The chain is built from TRBV6-1 and TRBJ1-1, with D possibly being TRBD1 (5 bases). This CDR3 is 13 amino acids long. The V gene's germline CDR1 is MNHNS and CDR2 SASEGT. V dropped 2 bases and J dropped 4 bases, with 8 bases sitting between them. The CDR3 here is CASSEWGGTEAFF. DNA of the CDR3: TGTGCCAGCAGTGAATGGGGGGGCACTGAAGCTTTCTTT.

The chain recombines TRBV10-3 with TRBJ1-2; the D gene is possibly TRBD1 (5 bases). Germline V gives CDR1 ENHRY, CDR2 SYGVKD. The CDR3 extends over 13 amino acids. V lost 0 bases to trimming and J lost 4 bases, with 6 bases between them. The CDR3 loop is CAISESRGYGYTF. The CDR3 coding sequence is TGTGCCATCAGTGAGTCAAGGGGCTATGGCTACACCTTC.

The genes are TRBV11-2 and TRBJ2-2; the match to TRBD2 covers 10 bases. The V gene's germline CDR1 is SGHAT and CDR2 FQNNGV. The CDR3 runs 17 residues. V shed 4 bases, J shed 6 bases, and the junction held 11 bases outside the gene matches. The CDR3 DNA follows: TGTGCCAGCAGCTCGAGAGCCGGGACTAGCGTGCCCGGGGAGCTGTTTTTT. Residues: CASSSRAGTSVPGELFF.

This clone was seen a handful of times. The chain joins TRBV6-1 to TRBJ1-2; weak D call: TRBD1 (5 bases). The CDR3 consists of 14 residues. Germline lookup yields CDR1 MNHNS and CDR2 SASEGT. Trimming removed 4 bases from V and 2 bases from J, with 11 bases in between. CDR3: CASSAGTANYGYTF. The CDR3 region has the DNA TGTGCCAGCAGTGCCGGGACCGCCAACTATGGCTACACCTTC.

This clone showed up just a few times. The V and J genes are TRBV4-2 and TRBJ1-1; D possibly corresponds to TRBD1 (6 bases). Germline V gene data show CDR1 as LGHNA and CDR2 as YNFKEQ. Trimming cost V 3 bases and J 8 bases, with 16 bases left between them. The CDR3 is 14 amino acids. The CDR3 DNA reads as TGTGCCAGCAGCCACCGAGGGGGGGGCGCCGAAGCTTTCTTT. It encodes CASSHRGGGAEAFF.

This chain links TRBV5-1 with TRBJ2-3, with D perhaps matching TRBD1 (5 bases). The CDR3 sequence is 13 residues long. Germline CDR1 SGHRS, CDR2 YFSETQ. Trimming cost V 0 bases and J 10 bases, with 12 bases left between them. The CDR3 sequence: CASSLEGVSSQYF. The CDR3 DNA sequence: TGCGCCAGCAGCTTGGAAGGGGTGTCGTCGCAGTATTTT.

V is TRBV11-3 and J is TRBJ2-1; weak D call: TRBD1 (5 bases). The V gene's germline CDR1 is SGHNT and CDR2 YENEEA. The germline V and J ends were trimmed by 0 bases and 5 bases, with 11 bases remaining between them. This CDR3 is 15 amino acids long. As DNA, the CDR3 is TGTGCCAGCAGCTTAGATGGGGCGTCAGACAATGAGCAGTTCTTC. Its protein is CASSLDGASDNEQFF.

The genes are TRBV5-1 and TRBJ2-5; D not certain. Germline CDR1 reads SGHRS; CDR2 reads YFSETQ. The CDR3 length is 15 residues. Deletions cut 4 bases from V and 5 bases from J, with 18 bases between. CDR3 sequence reads: CASSPSLVQVETQYF. Written as DNA, the CDR3 is TGCGCCAGCAGCCCCAGCCTGGTGCAGGTGGAGACCCAGTACTTC.

V and J are TRBV7-3 and TRBJ1-1; D is unresolved. Germline CDR1 reads SGHTA; CDR2 reads FQGTGA. This CDR3 is built from 13 residues. Between the trimmed V and J ends, which lost 5 bases and 0 bases, there was a span of 7 bases. In DNA form, the CDR3 reads TGTGCCAGCAGCAACCATATGAACACTGAAGCTTTCTTT. This codes for CASSNHMNTEAFF.

Notes on this clone: Other DNA sequences in the sample encode the same CDR3. The chain employs TRBV11-2 and TRBJ2-5, with TRBD2 as a possible D gene (5 bases). Trimming pared 4 bases from V and 5 bases from J, leaving 11 bases between. Germline CDR1 SGHAT, CDR2 FQNNGV. CDR3 length: 13 amino acids. Here the CDR3 DNA reads TGTGCCAGCAGCTCCCGCCGAGGGGAGACCCAGTACTTC. Translating gives CASSSRRGETQYF.

This chain connects TRBV19 to TRBJ2-1, with unresolved D. Germline loops: CDR1 LNHDA, CDR2 SQIVND (reference sequence). This CDR3 has 13 residues. V was cut by 7 bases and J by 9 bases, with 16 bases left in between. The CDR3 DNA sequence: TGTGCCAGTACCCACCAAGTTTGGGGTGAGCAGTTCTTC. This codes for CASTHQVWGEQFF. The full variable domain, in which reference TRBV19 and TRBJ2-1 provide the parts outside the CDR3, is DGGITQSPKYLFRKEGQNVTLSCEQNLNHDAMYWYRQDPGQGLRLIYYSQIVNDFQKGDIAEGYSVSREKKESFPLTVTSAQKNPTAFYLCASTHQVWGEQFFGPGTRLTVL.

This clone was recorded a few times. The chain combines TRBV4-2 with TRBJ2-7; D assignment may be TRBD1 or TRBD2 (5 bases each). Looked up from germline, CDR1 is LGHNA and CDR2 is YNFKEQ. This CDR3 comprises 15 residues. The ends were cut back, 0 bases at V and 3 bases at J, with 12 bases in the middle. As DNA, the CDR3 is TGTGCCAGCAGCCAAGAACGGGACCCTGTCTACGAGCAGTACTTC. It yields the protein CASSQERDPVYEQYF.

The chain recombines TRBV5-4 with TRBJ2-3; 9 bases are shared with TRBD1. V lost 7 bases and J lost 1; bases outside the gene matches: 1. The CDR3 covers 13 residues. Germline CDR1 is SGHNT and CDR2 is YYREEE (reference sequence). CDR3 amino acids: CASGDRGTDTQYF. The CDR3 DNA is TGTGCCAGCGGGGACAGGGGCACAGATACGCAGTATTTT.

This chain connects TRBV19 to TRBJ2-1; no clear D gene. CDR3 size: 15 residues. Trimming cost V 7 bases and J 0 bases, with 13 bases left between them. Germline lookup yields CDR1 LNHDA and CDR2 SQIVND (reference sequence). The CDR3 loop is CASTSAGSSYNEQFF. Here the CDR3 DNA reads TGTGCCAGTACCTCGGCCGGTAGCTCCTACAATGAGCAGTTCTTC.

The V gene is TRBV28, the J gene TRBJ1-6; a possible D gene is TRBD1 (5 bases). V was pared by 5 bases and J by 16 bases, with 12 bases between. The CDR3 is made up of 11 amino acids. CDR1 MDHEN and CDR2 SYDVKM come from the germline V gene. CDR3 sequence reads: CASSTQTALHF. The CDR3 bases are TGTGCCAGCAGTACTCAGACAGCTCTCCACTTT.